The sequence of this T cell receptor beta chain was determined in a study of blood T cell repertoires in COVID-19. Overall study context: Acute and convalescent COVID-19 samples came from the United States, Italy and Spain. Nucleic acid was either cDNA or gDNA, and it came from T cells, B-cell-depleted T cells, or PBMCs.

The CDR3 sequence is 13 residues long. After removal of 4 bases from V and 7 bases from J, the junction contained 6 bases not matched to a gene. Germline V gene sequence: CDR1 SGHRS, CDR2 YFSETQ. Authors' analysis steps: Reference gene primer amplification yielded estimated nucleated cell counts. Using immunoSEQ multiplex PCR, the repertoire was profiled, and TCRdb retains in-frame clones only, with some absent. That table furnishes V, J and clone size, whereas the DNA furnished D and trimming. The sample has about 85,000 clones; roughly 90% are singletons. Specimen: peripheral blood. The chain joins TRBV5-1 to TRBJ1-2, with 8 bases identical to TRBD1. This receptor was identified in a woman of 80 years or more with active or convalescent COVID-19. The CDR3 reads CASSTTGDGGYTF. As DNA, the CDR3 is TGCGCCAGCAGCACGACAGGGGATGGTGGCTACACCTTC.